Following are 3 T cell receptor beta chains from one sample sequenced in a study of CD8 T cells in Susac syndrome. cDNA came from roughly 0.53 to 1 ug RNA primed by random hexamers. MiXCR, run by TCRdb on the immunoSEQ multiplex PCR reads, gives a single entry per CDR3 protein. The sample has some 240,000 distinct CDR3 sequences, around 96% seen once; the top ten hold 0.1%. The source material was CD4+ T cells from PBMCs. The origin of the receptors is a human donor with Susac syndrome.

The chain couples TRBV29-1 to TRBJ2-3; D unclear. This CDR3 is built from 14 residues. Trimming pared 4 bases from V and 4 bases from J, leaving 15 bases between. The germline V gene encodes CDR1 SQVTM and CDR2 ANQGSEA. The DNA for the CDR3 is TGCAGCGTTGGTGCCGGAATGGCCCCAGATACGCAGTATTTT. Its protein is CSVGAGMAPDTQYF.

This rearrangement joins TRBV24-1 to TRBJ2-5; no reliable D call. Germline-derived CDR1 and CDR2 are KGHDR and SFDVKD. The CDR3 runs to 15 residues. The V gene lost 5 bases and the J gene lost 2 bases, with 14 bases spanning the gap. CDR3 coding DNA: TGTGCCACCAGTGCTGGGGTACACCGTCAAGAGACCCAGTACTTC. It codes for CATSAGVHRQETQYF.

This clonotype came up once. The V and J genes are TRBV29-1 and TRBJ2-6; TRBD1 matches at 8 bases. Germline CDR1 is SQVTM and CDR2 is ANQGSEA. This CDR3 contains 15 residues. After removal of 7 bases from V and 0 bases from J, the junction contained 5 bases not matched to a gene. The CDR3 region has the DNA TGCAGCGCCGGACAGGGTGGCTCTGGGGCCAACGTCCTGACTTTC. Translating gives CSAGQGGSGANVLTF.